This entry lists 11 T cell receptor beta chains sequenced from one sample in a study of vaccination and CD4 T cells after COVID-19. Which antigens these TCRs recognize remains unknown. Oncomine TCR Beta short-read sequencing was applied to DNA from cultured CD4+ T cells. Genomic DNA was isolated from cultured CD4+ T cells. Via MiXCR, TCRdb re-called the PCR reads, giving one row per CDR3 protein. Counted here are some 11,000 distinct CDR3 sequences, about 29% occurring once; the ten biggest clones make up 15% to 20%. Treatment given: approximately nine-day PBMC culture with coronavirus spike peptide pools or control peptides (ViraFEST assay). The collection of CD4+ T cells from the unexposed donor took place before the COVID-19 pandemic (2011-2018). Sample: CD4+ T cells from blood, cultured in vitro. These receptors originate from a human donor in good health.

J is TRBJ1-1 and V is TRBV7-2, with a weak D call TRBD1 (6 bases). Trimming shortened V by 6 bases and J by 1 base, and 12 bases separated the two germline ends. The CDR3 consists of 14 residues. Germline V CDR1 and CDR2: SGHTA, FQGNSA. The CDR3 DNA reads TGTGCCAGCAGAACCCACAGGGAGAACACTGAAGCTTTCTTT. The encoded protein is CASRTHRENTEAFF.

This clonotype turned up a few times. V and J are TRBV15 and TRBJ2-3; 10 nucleotides agree with TRBD2. CDR3 length equals 15 residues. V trimming: 1 base; J trimming: 3 bases; junction bases outside the gene matches: 1. The germline V gene encodes CDR1 LNHNV and CDR2 YYDKDF (reference sequence). CDR3 nucleotides: TGTGCCACCAGCAGAGGGACTAGCGGTACAGATACGCAGTATTTT. It yields the protein CATSRGTSGTDTQYF.

The V call is TRBV5-4, the J call TRBJ2-7, with 12 bases aligning to TRBD2. Germline trimming cut 0 bases from V and 3 bases from J; bases unmatched to any gene: 4. Germline V gene data show CDR1 as SGHNT and CDR2 as YYREEE (reference sequence). There are 16 residues in the CDR3. The CDR3 DNA is TGTGCCAGCAGCTTGGCAGGACTAGCGGGAAACTACGAGCAGTACTTC. Its protein is CASSLAGLAGNYEQYF.

The chain couples TRBV25-1 to TRBJ2-7; the D is unclear. The CDR3 length is 13 residues. V dropped 4 bases and J dropped 0 bases, with 7 bases sitting between them. Germline lookup yields CDR1 MGHDK and CDR2 SYGVNS. The CDR3 is CASSGQPSYEQYF. CDR3 bases: TGTGCCAGCAGTGGTCAGCCCTCCTACGAGCAGTACTTC.

This clonotype was counted only a few times. This sequence joins TRBV7-2 and TRBJ2-1, with a possible D match to TRBD2 (6 bases). CDR1 and CDR2 from the germline V gene are SGHTA and FQGNSA. Trimming removed 5 bases at V and 0 bases at J, with 11 bases between. CDR3 size: 15 residues. The CDR3 region is CASSPSASSYNEQFF. CDR3 DNA sequence: TGTGCCAGCAGCCCTAGCGCGAGCTCCTACAATGAGCAGTTCTTC.

This clonotype showed up just once. The rearrangement uses TRBV2 and TRBJ1-2; D uncertain. V lost 8 bases and J lost 0, with 13 bases in between. Germline lookup yields CDR1 SNHLY and CDR2 FYNNEI. This CDR3 is built from 14 residues. CDR3 sequence reads: CASDPWDANYGYTF. CDR3 DNA sequence: TGTGCCAGCGACCCTTGGGATGCTAACTATGGCTACACCTTC.

In this sample, this clonotype turned up a few times. The rearrangement links TRBV11-3 to TRBJ2-3, with D perhaps TRBD2 (5 bases). Germline V gene data show CDR1 as SGHNT and CDR2 as YENEEA. This CDR3 has 15 amino acids. Trimming stripped 8 bases from V and 4 bases from J, with 19 bases between. The CDR3 nucleotides read TGTGCCAGCTCCCCAGGACCCGCGGAGGCAGATACGCAGTATTTT. Translated: CASSPGPAEADTQYF.

This chain joins TRBV6-5 and TRBJ2-3; D possibly corresponds to TRBD1 (6 bases). CDR3 length: 16 amino acids. CDR1 is MNHEY and CDR2 is SVGAGI in the germline V gene. Trimming removed 2 bases from V and 6 bases from J, with 18 bases in between. The CDR3 coding sequence is TGTGCCAGCAGTTACGGGACCCCCAGCAGGGGTGATACGCAGTATTTT. It encodes CASSYGTPSRGDTQYF.

This sequence joins TRBV28 and TRBJ2-6; unclear D gene. The germline gives CDR1 MDHEN, CDR2 SYDVKM. V dropped 7 bases and J dropped 0 bases, with 13 bases sitting between them. The CDR3 totals 16 residues. Here the CDR3 DNA reads TGTGCCAGCACCCCCGCAGGCCCCTCTGGGGCCAACGTCCTGACTTTC. It encodes CASTPAGPSGANVLTF.

The chain combines TRBV7-9 with TRBJ2-5, with 13 bases that match TRBD2. The V gene end was trimmed by 2 bases and the J gene end by 5 bases; junction bases not matched to a gene: 17. Germline CDR1 and CDR2: SEHNR and FQNEAQ (reference sequence). The CDR3 sequence is 20 residues long. The CDR3 DNA is TGTGCCAGCAGCTTATATCCACGACGGGGACTAGCGGGATCTCTCGAGACCCAGTACTTC. It codes for CASSLYPRRGLAGSLETQYF.

The chain uses TRBV2 and TRBJ2-7; 8 bases line up with TRBD1. In germline, CDR1 is SNHLY, CDR2 FYNNEI. V shed 7 bases, J shed 0 bases, and the junction held 8 bases outside the gene matches. The CDR3 extends over 15 amino acids. In DNA form, the CDR3 reads TGTGCCAGCACCCAAGGGGACAGGACCTCCTACGAGCAGTACTTC. Its translation is CASTQGDRTSYEQYF. Supplemented by reference TRBV2 and TRBJ2-7, the full variable domain reads EPEVTQTPSHQVTQMGQEVILRCVPISNHLYFYWYRQILGQKVEFLVSFYNNEISEKSEIFDDQFSVERPDGSNFTLKIRSTKLEDSAMYFCASTQGDRTSYEQYFGPGTRLTVT.